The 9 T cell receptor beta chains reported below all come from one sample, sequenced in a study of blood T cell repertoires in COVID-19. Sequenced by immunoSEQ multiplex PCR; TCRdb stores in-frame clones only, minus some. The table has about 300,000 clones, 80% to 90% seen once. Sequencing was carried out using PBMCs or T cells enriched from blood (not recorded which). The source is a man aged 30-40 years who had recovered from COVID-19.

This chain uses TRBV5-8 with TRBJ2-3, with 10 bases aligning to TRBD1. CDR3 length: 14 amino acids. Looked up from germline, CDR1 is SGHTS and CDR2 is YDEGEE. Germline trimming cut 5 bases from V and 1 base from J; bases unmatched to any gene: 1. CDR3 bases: TGTGCCAGCAGTGGGACAGGGGGCACAGATACGCAGTATTTT. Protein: CASSGTGGTDTQYF.

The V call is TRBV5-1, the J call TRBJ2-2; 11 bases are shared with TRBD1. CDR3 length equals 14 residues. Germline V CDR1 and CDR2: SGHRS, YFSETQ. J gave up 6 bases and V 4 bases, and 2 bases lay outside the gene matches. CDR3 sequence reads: CASSAGQGAGELFF. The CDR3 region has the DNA TGCGCCAGCAGCGCGGGACAGGGGGCCGGGGAGCTGTTTTTT.

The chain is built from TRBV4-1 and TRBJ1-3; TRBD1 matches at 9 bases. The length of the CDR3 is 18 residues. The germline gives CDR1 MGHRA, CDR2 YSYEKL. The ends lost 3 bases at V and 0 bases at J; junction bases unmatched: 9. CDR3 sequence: CASSHLGQGSGSGNTIYF. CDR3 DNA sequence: TGCGCCAGCAGCCACCTAGGACAGGGGTCGGGCTCTGGAAACACCATATATTTT.

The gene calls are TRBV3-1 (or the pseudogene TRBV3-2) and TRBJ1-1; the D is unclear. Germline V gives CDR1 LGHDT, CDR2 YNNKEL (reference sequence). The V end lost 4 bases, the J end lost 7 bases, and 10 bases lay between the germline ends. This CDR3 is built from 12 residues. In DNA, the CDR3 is TGTGCCAGCAGCCCAAGCGGGAGTGAAGCTTTCTTT. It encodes CASSPSGSEAFF.

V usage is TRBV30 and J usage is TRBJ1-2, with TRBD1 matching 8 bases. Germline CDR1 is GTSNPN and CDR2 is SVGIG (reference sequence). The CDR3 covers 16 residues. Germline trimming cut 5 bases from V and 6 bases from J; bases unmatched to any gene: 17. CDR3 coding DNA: TGTGCCTGGTTGGGATCACAATGGACAGGGCAGGATGGCTACACCTTC. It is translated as CAWLGSQWTGQDGYTF.

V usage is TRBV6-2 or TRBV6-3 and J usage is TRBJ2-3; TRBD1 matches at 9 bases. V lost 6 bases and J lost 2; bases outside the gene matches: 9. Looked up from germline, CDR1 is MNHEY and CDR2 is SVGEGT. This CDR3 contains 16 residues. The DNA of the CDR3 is TGTGCCAGCAGCGAGACCGGGACAGGGCTCACAGATACGCAGTATTTT. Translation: CASSETGTGLTDTQYF.

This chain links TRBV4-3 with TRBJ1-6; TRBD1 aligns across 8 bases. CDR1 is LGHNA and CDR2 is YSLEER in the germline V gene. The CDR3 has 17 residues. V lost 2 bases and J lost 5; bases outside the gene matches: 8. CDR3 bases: TGCGCCAGCAGCCAAAGTCAGGGGGCGAGGAATAATTCACCCCTCCACTTT. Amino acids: CASSQSQGARNNSPLHF.

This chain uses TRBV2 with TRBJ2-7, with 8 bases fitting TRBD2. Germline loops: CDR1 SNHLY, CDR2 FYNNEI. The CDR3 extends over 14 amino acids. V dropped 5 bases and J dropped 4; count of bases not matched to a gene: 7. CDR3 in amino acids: CASSYGTGGYEQYF. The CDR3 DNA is TGTGCCAGCAGTTACGGGACGGGGGGGTACGAGCAGTACTTC.

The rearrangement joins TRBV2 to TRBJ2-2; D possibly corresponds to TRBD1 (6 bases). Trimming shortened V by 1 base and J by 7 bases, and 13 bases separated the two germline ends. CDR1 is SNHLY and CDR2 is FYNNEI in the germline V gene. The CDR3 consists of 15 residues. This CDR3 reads CASSEVAGDGGELFF. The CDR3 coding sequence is TGTGCCAGCAGTGAAGTAGCAGGGGACGGCGGGGAGCTGTTTTTT. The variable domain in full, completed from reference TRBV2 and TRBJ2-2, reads EPEVTQTPSHQVTQMGQEVILRCVPISNHLYFYWYRQILGQKVEFLVSFYNNEISEKSEIFDDQFSVERPDGSNFTLKIRSTKLEDSAMYFCASSEVAGDGGELFFGEGSRLTVL.